The source of this TCR beta chain is a study of cytomegalovirus exposure and HLA in healthy donors. Germline CDR1 SNHLY, CDR2 FYNNEI. V was cut by 7 bases and J by 5 bases, with 15 bases left in between. CDR3 length equals 14 residues. The data were produced by immunoSEQ multiplex PCR, yet TCRdb's version contains in-frame clones alone and is incomplete. Here the sample spans about 82,000 clones, 95% being singletons. The genes are TRBV2 and TRBJ2-4; D is undetermined. This receptor was identified in a woman aged 18-29 years in good health and CMV-seronegative. Sequences were obtained from PBMCs. This chain's CDR3 is CASKDREAQNIQYF. CDR3 nucleotide sequence: TGTGCCAGCAAAGATCGAGAGGCCCAAAACATTCAGTACTTC.